This T cell receptor beta chain is drawn from a study of cytomegalovirus exposure and HLA in healthy donors. Although they were nominally healthy when sampled, donors likely had unrecorded immune exposures. CDR1 SGHRS and CDR2 YFSETQ come from the germline V gene. The CDR3 is 15 amino acids. The V segment lost 4 bases and the J segment 6 bases; nucleotides outside the gene matches: 9. PCR amplification relied on 60 Vbeta primers (plus 13 Jbeta primers). TCRdb keeps only in-frame clones here, not all; method: immunoSEQ multiplex PCR. The repertoire has 110,000 or so clones, over 70% of them found once; the top ten carry roughly 10%.

The J gene is TRBJ2-7, the V gene TRBV5-1; 11 bases are shared with TRBD2. The TCR originated in a woman aged 45-65 years in good health and CMV-seropositive. Sequenced: PBMCs. CDR3 DNA sequence: TGCGCCAGCAGCACTACTAGCGGGAGTTATCGCGAGCAGTACTTC. Its translation is CASSTTSGSYREQYF.